This T cell receptor (beta chain) was recovered during a study of blood T cell repertoires in COVID-19. Study in general: There were acute and convalescent COVID-19 samples, and they came from the United States, Italy and Spain.

The table came from immunoSEQ multiplex PCR; TCRdb's copy has only in-frame clones and leaves some out. The data show fewer than 20,000 clones, with 65% to 90% seen just once and around a fifth held by the top ten. The CDR3 consists of 13 residues. V gave up 10 bases and J gave up 7 bases; unmatched junction bases: 8. Germline V lookup: CDR1 MNHEY, CDR2 SVGAGI. The sequence was collected from a man at least 80 years old with active COVID-19. The chain carries TRBV6-5 and TRBJ2-7, with TRBD1 matching over 12 bases. The material sequenced was peripheral blood. The CDR3 is CATGDRGRGEQYF. CDR3 DNA: TGTGCCACAGGGGACAGGGGGCGTGGGGAGCAGTACTTC.